The 24 T cell receptor beta chains presented below share a single source sample, sequenced in a study of shared clonotypes between healthy human individuals. Sequencing used immunoSEQ multiplex PCR; TCRdb keeps in-frame clones, though not all of them. The sample includes roughly 550,000 clones, around 95% seen only once; the top ten take 0.11%. It was CD45RO-negative cells, positively selected for CCR7, that made up naive CD8 cells, with terminally differentiated effector memory CD45RA+ cells excluded. Input material: naive CD8+ T cells sorted from blood. Every receptor here comes from a woman aged 30 to 39 in good health.

This sequence joins TRBV19 and TRBJ2-7; D is unresolved. Trimming pared 1 base from V and 7 bases from J, leaving 29 bases between. Germline V CDR1 and CDR2: LNHDA, SQIVND (reference sequence). The CDR3 runs 19 residues. CDR3 bases: TGTGCCAGTAGTATAGGGGGTATTACCGGGCTCCCAAAAGGTGGAGAGCAGTACTTC. Protein product: CASSIGGITGLPKGGEQYF.

The chain is built from TRBV5-4 and TRBJ2-1; D may be TRBD2 (6 bases). This CDR3 is 12 amino acids long. The V end lost 6 bases, the J end lost 9 bases, and 13 bases lay between the germline ends. Germline CDR1 SGHNT, CDR2 YYREEE (reference sequence). The CDR3 region has the DNA TGTGCCAGCACGCCGGGGGTCGGTGAGCAGTTCTTC. Amino acids: CASTPGVGEQFF. The whole variable domain, filled in from reference TRBV5-4 and TRBJ2-1, reads ETGVTQSPTHLIKTRGQQVTLRCSSQSGHNTVSWYQQALGQGPQFIFQYYREEENGRGNFPPRFSGLQFPNYSSELNVNALELDDSALYLCASTPGVGEQFFGPGTRLTVL.

The chain is built from TRBV9 and TRBJ2-1; 8 positions match TRBD2. The CDR3 is 14 residues long. V was pared by 5 bases and J by 8 bases, with 9 bases of the junction left unmatched. CDR1 SGDLS and CDR2 YYNGEE come from the germline V gene. The CDR3 sequence: CASSSSGRGDEQFF. The CDR3 bases are TGTGCCAGCAGTTCTAGCGGGCGAGGGGATGAGCAGTTCTTC.

The chain uses TRBV13 and TRBJ2-1; D not certain. The V and J ends lost 3 bases and 0 bases respectively, with 12 bases between them. This CDR3 has 16 residues. Germline loops: CDR1 PRHDT, CDR2 FYEKMQ (reference sequence). The CDR3 loop is CASSLTATNSYNEQFF. For the CDR3, the DNA is TGTGCCAGCAGCTTGACTGCGACCAACTCCTACAATGAGCAGTTCTTC.

The V gene is TRBV7-8, the J gene TRBJ2-1; TRBD2 agrees at 13 bases. This CDR3 comprises 16 residues. Per germline, CDR1 SGHVS and CDR2 FQNEAQ. After removal of 5 bases from V and 4 bases from J, the junction contained 5 bases not matched to a gene. CDR3: CASSVGTSGAYNEQFF. CDR3 DNA: TGTGCCAGCAGCGTCGGGACTAGCGGGGCTTACAATGAGCAGTTCTTC.

The chain recombines TRBV19 with TRBJ1-1, with D tentatively TRBD1 (5 bases). V lost 4 bases to trimming and J lost 5 bases, with 11 bases between them. This CDR3 comprises 13 residues. The germline gives CDR1 LNHDA, CDR2 SQIVND (reference sequence). CDR3 residues: CASSTGLWTEAFF. As DNA, the CDR3 is TGTGCCAGTAGTACAGGGTTGTGGACTGAAGCTTTCTTT. The whole variable domain, remainder taken from reference TRBV19 and TRBJ1-1, is DGGITQSPKYLFRKEGQNVTLSCEQNLNHDAMYWYRQDPGQGLRLIYYSQIVNDFQKGDIAEGYSVSREKKESFPLTVTSAQKNPTAFYLCASSTGLWTEAFFGQGTRLTVV.

The chain combines TRBV6-5 with TRBJ2-7, with 9 nucleotides matching TRBD2. This CDR3 region has 14 residues. Germline V gene lookup returns CDR1 MNHEY and CDR2 SVGAGI. The junction had 3 bases not matched to a gene; V was cut back by 2 bases and J by 4 bases. In DNA form, the CDR3 reads TGTGCCAGCAGTTACGGCGGGAGGGAATACGAGCAGTACTTC. It translates to CASSYGGREYEQYF.

This clone was counted once. This chain joins TRBV19 and TRBJ1-2; D is undetermined. V lost 5 bases to trimming and J lost 3 bases, with 19 bases between them. Per germline, CDR1 LNHDA and CDR2 SQIVND (reference sequence). CDR3 length equals 16 residues. The CDR3 sequence is CASSDWAVERDYGYTF. Here the CDR3 DNA reads TGTGCCAGTAGTGATTGGGCTGTTGAGCGCGACTATGGCTACACCTTC.

CDR3 residues: CASSFSQYF. CDR3 bases: TGTGCCAGCAGCTTTTCCCAGTACTTC. This chain connects TRBV5-8 to TRBJ2-4; no clear D. CDR3 size: 9 residues. The V end lost 2 bases, the J end lost 13 bases, and 4 bases lay between the germline ends. In germline, CDR1 is SGHTS, CDR2 YDEGEE. Combining the CDR3 with reference TRBV5-8 and TRBJ2-4 gives the whole variable domain EAGVTQSPTHLIKTRGQQATLRCSPISGHTSVYWYQQALGLGLQFLLWYDEGEERNRGNFPPRFSGRQFPNYSSELNVNALELEDSALYLCASSFSQYFGAGTRLSVL.

This CDR3 is CAWIARGLSYEQYF. Here the CDR3 DNA reads TGTGCCTGGATTGCAAGGGGCCTGTCCTACGAGCAGTACTTC. The chain recombines TRBV30 with TRBJ2-7; a weak D match, TRBD1 (5 bases). The V end lost 4 bases, the J end lost 1 base, and 14 bases lay between the germline ends. CDR1 GTSNPN and CDR2 SVGIG come from the germline V gene (reference sequence). The CDR3 has 14 amino acids.

The genes are TRBV9 and TRBJ2-1; 7 nucleotides align to TRBD1. Germline V gene sequence: CDR1 SGDLS, CDR2 YYNGEE. This CDR3 has 16 residues. The V segment lost 0 bases and the J segment 3 bases; nucleotides outside the gene matches: 6. CDR3 coding DNA: TGTGCCAGCAGCGTAGTAGGGGCAGGGGGCTACAATGAGCAGTTCTTC. Protein sequence: CASSVVGAGGYNEQFF.

The chain employs TRBV11-2 and TRBJ1-1, with D possibly being TRBD1 (5 bases). Germline-derived CDR1 and CDR2 are SGHAT and FQNNGV. The CDR3 spans 15 residues. Trimming took 6 bases from V and 0 from J, leaving 14 bases between them. The CDR3 nucleotides are TGTGCCAGCAGTTCTCGGCAGGGAATGAACACTGAAGCTTTCTTT. Translated, it gives CASSSRQGMNTEAFF.

This clone was seen just once. J is TRBJ2-5 and V is TRBV5-1; 11 bases are shared with TRBD2. The CDR3 sequence is 16 residues long. Germline CDR1 reads SGHRS; CDR2 reads YFSETQ. Unmatched junction bases numbered 6, after V lost 0 bases and J lost 5 bases. The CDR3 is CASSLALAGVWETQYF. CDR3 coding DNA: TGCGCCAGCAGCTTGGCACTAGCGGGAGTCTGGGAGACCCAGTACTTC.

This clone appeared a few times. This chain connects TRBV29-1 to TRBJ1-3; no clear D. CDR1 SQVTM and CDR2 ANQGSEA come from the germline V gene. V was shortened by 4 bases and J by 3 bases, with 10 bases between the two germline ends. The CDR3 is 13 residues long. The DNA for the CDR3 is TGCAGCGTTGGATGGAATAGTGGAAACACCATATATTTT. This codes for CSVGWNSGNTIYF.

The chain links TRBV29-1 to TRBJ2-1; 8 bases are shared with TRBD2. From germline, CDR1 is SQVTM and CDR2 ANQGSEA. CDR3 size: 12 residues. V lost 7 bases, J lost 4 bases, and 3 bases stayed unmatched. CDR3 coding DNA: TGCAGCGCTGTAGCGGGATACAATGAGCAGTTCTTC. This encodes CSAVAGYNEQFF.

The genes are TRBV27 and TRBJ2-7; no firm D call. Germline lookup yields CDR1 MNHEY and CDR2 SMNVEV (reference sequence). V was pared by 0 bases and J by 0 bases, with 6 bases between. The CDR3 length is 14 residues. In DNA, the CDR3 is TGTGCCAGCAGTTTATCGGCAAACTCCTACGAGCAGTACTTC. This codes for CASSLSANSYEQYF.

The gene calls are TRBV2 and TRBJ2-7; D uncertain. This CDR3 spans 11 amino acids. The germline V and J ends were trimmed by 6 bases and 6 bases, with 9 bases remaining between them. Germline V gene sequence: CDR1 SNHLY, CDR2 FYNNEI. This CDR3 is CASRSRLEQYF. For the CDR3, the DNA is TGTGCCAGCAGAAGCCGACTCGAGCAGTACTTC.

The chain couples TRBV28 to TRBJ2-7, with TRBD1 as a possible D gene (6 bases). Per germline, CDR1 MDHEN and CDR2 SYDVKM. The CDR3 runs 15 residues. Between the trimmed V and J ends, which lost 5 bases and 6 bases, there was a span of 20 bases. The CDR3 loop is CASSPGVVQGTEQYF. The DNA for the CDR3 is TGTGCCAGCAGTCCTGGGGTAGTACAGGGAACCGAGCAGTACTTC.

The chain combines TRBV28 with TRBJ1-1; 9 bases align to TRBD1. Germline lookup yields CDR1 MDHEN and CDR2 SYDVKM. The ends lost 6 bases at V and 4 bases at J; junction bases unmatched: 6. This CDR3 has 14 amino acids. CDR3 nucleotide sequence: TGTGCCAGCAGCTCTACAGGGGGCGGCACTGAAGCTTTCTTT. This sequence encodes CASSSTGGGTEAFF. The full variable domain, in which reference TRBV28 and TRBJ1-1 provide the parts outside the CDR3, is DVKVTQSSRYLVKRTGEKVFLECVQDMDHENMFWYRQDPGLGLRLIYFSYDVKMKEKGDIPEGYSVSREKKERFSLILESASTNQTSMYLCASSSTGGGTEAFFGQGTRLTVV.

This clone was counted once. The V gene is TRBV7-3, the J gene TRBJ2-3; D is ambiguous. Deletions cut 5 bases from V and 4 bases from J, with 13 bases between. The CDR3 is 14 residues long. CDR1 SGHTA and CDR2 FQGTGA come from the germline V gene. CDR3 residues: CASSPRTPSDTQYF. The CDR3 region has the DNA TGTGCCAGCAGCCCTCGGACCCCTTCAGATACGCAGTATTTT.

V is TRBV7-9 and J is TRBJ1-1; maybe TRBD1 (5 bases). Germline assignment: CDR1 SEHNR and CDR2 FQNEAQ (reference sequence). This CDR3 comprises 13 residues. V lost 5 bases and J lost 4, with 11 bases in between. Written as DNA, the CDR3 is TGTGCCAGCAGCCGGGGCGGGGCCACTGAAGCTTTCTTT. Translation: CASSRGGATEAFF.

This sequence joins TRBV19 and TRBJ2-3; no reliable D call. Per germline, CDR1 LNHDA and CDR2 SQIVND (reference sequence). V was clipped by 8 bases and J by 2 bases, with 14 bases between them. CDR3 length: 14 amino acids. The CDR3 region is CASSPPDHTDTQYF. CDR3 DNA: TGTGCCAGTTCTCCCCCGGACCACACAGATACGCAGTATTTT.

The genes are TRBV9 and TRBJ2-7, with unresolved D. From germline, CDR1 is SGDLS and CDR2 YYNGEE. The CDR3 has 14 residues. V lost 0 bases and J lost 1, with 8 bases in between. The CDR3 sequence is CASSVEVRSYEQYF. The CDR3 nucleotides are TGTGCCAGCAGCGTAGAAGTCAGATCCTACGAGCAGTACTTC.

The V call is TRBV7-7, the J call TRBJ2-2; D is undetermined. This CDR3 is 13 amino acids long. Trimming left V 5 bases short and J 3 bases short, with 7 bases between. Germline V CDR1 and CDR2: SSHAT, FNYEAQ (reference sequence). The CDR3 sequence: CASSTRDTGELFF. CDR3 nucleotides: TGTGCCAGCAGCACGCGTGACACCGGGGAGCTGTTTTTT. Full variable domain (missing parts from reference TRBV7-7 and TRBJ2-2): GAGVSQSPRYKVTKRGQDVTLRCDPISSHATLYWYQQALGQGPEFLTYFNYEAQPDKSGLPSDRFSAERPEGSISTLTIQRTEQRDSAMYRCASSTRDTGELFFGEGSRLTVL.